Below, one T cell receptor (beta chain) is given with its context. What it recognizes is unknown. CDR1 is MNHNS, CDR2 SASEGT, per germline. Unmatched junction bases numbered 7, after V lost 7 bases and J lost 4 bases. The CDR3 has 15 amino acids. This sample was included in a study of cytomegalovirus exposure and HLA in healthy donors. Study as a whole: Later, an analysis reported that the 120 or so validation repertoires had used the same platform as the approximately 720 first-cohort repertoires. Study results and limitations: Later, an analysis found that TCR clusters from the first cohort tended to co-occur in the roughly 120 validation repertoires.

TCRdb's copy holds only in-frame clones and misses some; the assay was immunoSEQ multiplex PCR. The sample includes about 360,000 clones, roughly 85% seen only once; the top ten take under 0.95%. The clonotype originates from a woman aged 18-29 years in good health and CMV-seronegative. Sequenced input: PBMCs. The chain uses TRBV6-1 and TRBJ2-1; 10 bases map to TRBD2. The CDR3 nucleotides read TGTGCCAGCAATTTAGCGGGGGGCCATTACAATGAGCAGTTCTTC. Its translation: CASNLAGGHYNEQFF.